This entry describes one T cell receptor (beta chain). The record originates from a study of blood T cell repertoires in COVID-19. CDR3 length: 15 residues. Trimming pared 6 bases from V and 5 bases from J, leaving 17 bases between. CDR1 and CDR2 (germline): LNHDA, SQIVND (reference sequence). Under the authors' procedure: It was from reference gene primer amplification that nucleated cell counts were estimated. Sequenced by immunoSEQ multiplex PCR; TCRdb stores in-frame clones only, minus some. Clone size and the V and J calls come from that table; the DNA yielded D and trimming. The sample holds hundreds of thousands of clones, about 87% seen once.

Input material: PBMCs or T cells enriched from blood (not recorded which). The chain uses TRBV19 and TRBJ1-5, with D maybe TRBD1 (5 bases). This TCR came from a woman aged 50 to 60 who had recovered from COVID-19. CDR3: CASRQVRIGYQPQHF. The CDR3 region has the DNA TGTGCCAGTAGACAGGTGAGAATAGGGTATCAGCCCCAGCATTTT.